A single sample is the source of the 24 T cell receptor beta chains below, sequenced in a study of vaccination and CD4 T cells after COVID-19. The sample's treatment: approximately nine-day PBMC culture with coronavirus spike peptide pools or control peptides (ViraFEST assay). Oncomine TCR Beta short-read sequencing was applied to DNA from cultured CD4+ T cells. TCRdb fed the PCR reads into MiXCR, producing one record per CDR3 protein. Of over 14,000 distinct CDR3 sequences listed, approximately 60% are singletons. For these TCRs, the target antigens are not known. The specimen sequenced was CD4+ T cells from blood, cultured in vitro. The receptors originated from a human donor who had recovered from COVID-19.

This clonotype appeared a few times. V usage is TRBV20-1 and J usage is TRBJ2-5, with 7 bases fitting TRBD1. V lost 1 base, J lost 5 bases, and 10 bases stayed unmatched. CDR1 and CDR2 (germline): DFQATT, SNEGSKA (reference sequence). This CDR3 region has 15 residues. The CDR3 here is CSARVPTGRRETQYF. CDR3 in DNA: TGCAGTGCTAGAGTACCGACAGGGCGGCGGGAGACCCAGTACTTC.

V and J are TRBV5-1 and TRBJ1-2, with 7 bases matching TRBD1. The CDR3 has 16 amino acids. Per the germline V gene, CDR1 is SGHRS and CDR2 is YFSETQ. V lost 0 bases and J lost 4; bases outside the gene matches: 9. The DNA for the CDR3 is TGCGCCAGCAGCTTGGGACAGGGTAGCTTAGTCTATGGCTACACCTTC. Translating it yields CASSLGQGSLVYGYTF.

The genes are TRBV20-1 and TRBJ2-2; D not certain. The germline V and J ends were trimmed by 5 bases and 6 bases, with 10 bases remaining between them. CDR3 size: 12 residues. Germline loops: CDR1 DFQATT, CDR2 SNEGSKA (reference sequence). The CDR3 coding sequence is TGCAGTGCTTCGAACGAACCCGGGGAGCTGTTTTTT. As protein: CSASNEPGELFF.

V is TRBV7-2 and J is TRBJ2-3; TRBD2 agrees at 7 bases. CDR1 SGHTA and CDR2 FQGNSA come from the germline V gene. The CDR3 contains 14 residues. After removal of 1 base from V and 5 bases from J, the junction contained 3 bases not matched to a gene. CDR3 DNA: TGTGCCAGCAGCTTAGTTTCTAGCGGAGATACGCAGTATTTT. This translates into CASSLVSSGDTQYF.

The chain uses TRBV15 and TRBJ1-1, with D unclear. The CDR3 totals 15 residues. Germline values: CDR1 LNHNV, CDR2 YYDKDF (reference sequence). Trimming removed 0 bases at V and 1 base at J, with 9 bases between. Here the CDR3 DNA reads TGTGCCACCAGCAGAGATTCGGCAGGGAACACTGAAGCTTTCTTT. It codes for CATSRDSAGNTEAFF.

The table lists this clonotype with a few counts. The chain uses TRBV19 and TRBJ1-1, with D unclear. CDR1 and CDR2 from the germline V gene are LNHDA and SQIVND (reference sequence). V lost 2 bases, J lost 6 bases, and 4 bases lay in between. This CDR3 has 11 amino acids. The CDR3 is CASSIRAEAFF. For the CDR3, the DNA is TGTGCCAGTAGTATAAGGGCTGAAGCTTTCTTT.

V and J are TRBV5-5 and TRBJ1-5; 9 nucleotides match TRBD1. With 0 bases clipped from V and 2 bases from J, the junction kept 0 bases outside the gene matches. CDR3 length: 15 amino acids. Germline lookup yields CDR1 SGHKS and CDR2 YYEKEE (reference sequence). CDR3 amino acids: CASSLDRGRNQPQHF. The CDR3 nucleotides are TGTGCCAGCAGCTTGGACAGGGGGCGCAATCAGCCCCAGCATTTT.

This clonotype appeared a few times. The V gene is TRBV6-1, the J gene TRBJ2-3; TRBD1 aligns across 7 bases. The CDR3 spans 15 residues. Germline assignment: CDR1 MNHNS and CDR2 SASEGT. The V and J ends lost 6 bases and 3 bases, in that order; junction bases with no gene match: 9. The CDR3 protein is CASRTHRGKTDTQYF. The CDR3 coding sequence is TGTGCCAGCAGGACCCACAGGGGAAAGACAGATACGCAGTATTTT.

This rearrangement joins TRBV12-3 or TRBV12-4 to TRBJ1-1; no firm D call. The V gene lost 6 bases and the J gene lost 3 bases, with 17 bases spanning the gap. The CDR3 has 15 amino acids. CDR3 residues: CASSQVGLRDTEAFF. Written as DNA, the CDR3 is TGTGCCAGCAGCCAGGTAGGCCTGCGGGACACTGAAGCTTTCTTT.

About this clonotype: The junction departs from the called germline gene at one end, perhaps through a read error. V usage is TRBV7-3 and J usage is TRBJ1-1; TRBD1 is a possible D gene (5 bases). Germline CDR1 SGHTA, CDR2 FQGTGA. The CDR3 runs to 13 residues. CDR3 protein: CASSTRQNPEAFF. DNA of the CDR3: TGTGCCAGCAGCACCCGACAGAACCCTGAAGCTTTCTTT.

This clonotype has more than one count but fewer than ten. This chain joins TRBV27 and TRBJ2-7, with 8 bases that match TRBD2. This CDR3 comprises 14 residues. Germline V gene lookup returns CDR1 MNHEY and CDR2 SMNVEV (reference sequence). Trimming at V came to 7 bases and at J to 2 bases, leaving 7 bases not matched to a gene. CDR3 nucleotide sequence: TGTGCCAGCAAACTCGGGGGGGTGACCTACGAGCAGTACTTC. Translating gives CASKLGGVTYEQYF.

The chain's CDR3 is CASSEYRQETQYF. The CDR3 DNA reads TGTGCCAGCAGTGAGTACAGGCAAGAGACCCAGTACTTC. The rearrangement joins TRBV2 to TRBJ2-5; the D gene is possibly TRBD1 (5 bases). The CDR3 extends over 13 amino acids. V dropped 3 bases and J dropped 2 bases, with 7 bases sitting between them. CDR1 is SNHLY, CDR2 FYNNEI, per germline. Drawing the rest from reference TRBV2 and TRBJ2-5, the complete variable domain is EPEVTQTPSHQVTQMGQEVILRCVPISNHLYFYWYRQILGQKVEFLVSFYNNEISEKSEIFDDQFSVERPDGSNFTLKIRSTKLEDSAMYFCASSEYRQETQYFGPGTRLLVL.

The chain has TRBV5-1 and TRBJ2-6; 10 bases are a match to TRBD1. CDR3 length equals 19 residues. Germline-derived CDR1 and CDR2 are SGHRS and YFSETQ. Germline trimming cut 0 bases from V and 0 bases from J; bases unmatched to any gene: 6. The CDR3 DNA reads as TGCGCCAGCAGCTTGGCCTCCGGGACAGGGGTCTCTGGGGCCAACGTCCTGACTTTC. Translated: CASSLASGTGVSGANVLTF.

The chain uses TRBV27 and TRBJ2-3; the D is unclear. CDR3 length: 14 residues. The ends were cut back, 5 bases at V and 2 bases at J, with 11 bases in the middle. Germline CDR1 MNHEY, CDR2 SMNVEV (reference sequence). As DNA, the CDR3 is TGTGCCAGCAGTATAGGACGGACCACAGATACGCAGTATTTT. It yields the protein CASSIGRTTDTQYF.

This clonotype was counted only a few times. The chain combines TRBV7-3 with TRBJ2-1; D perhaps matches TRBD1 (8 bases). This CDR3 has 16 amino acids. Trimming left V 5 bases short and J 0 bases short, with 14 bases between. Per the germline V gene, CDR1 is SGHTA and CDR2 is FQGTGA. In DNA, the CDR3 is TGTGCCAGCAGCCCCAGCGGGACAGGCTCCTACAATGAGCAGTTCTTC. It translates to CASSPSGTGSYNEQFF. The whole variable domain, filled in from reference TRBV7-3 and TRBJ2-1, reads GAGVSQTPSNKVTEKGKYVELRCDPISGHTALYWYRQSLGQGPEFLIYFQGTGAADDSGLPNDRFFAVRPEGSVSTLKIQRTERGDSAVYLCASSPSGTGSYNEQFFGPGTRLTVL.

V is TRBV27 and J is TRBJ2-3; 9 positions agree with TRBD1. V trimming: 6 bases; J trimming: 5 bases; junction bases outside the gene matches: 9. Looked up from germline, CDR1 is MNHEY and CDR2 is SMNVEV (reference sequence). The CDR3 contains 15 residues. The CDR3 coding sequence is TGTGCCAGCAGAGATTCGGACAGGGGAGGAGATACGCAGTATTTT. Protein product: CASRDSDRGGDTQYF.

This clonotype has a handful of counts. V is TRBV24-1 and J is TRBJ2-1, with no clear D. The CDR3 totals 14 residues. Germline V gene sequence: CDR1 KGHDR, CDR2 SFDVKD. The ends were cut back, 3 bases at V and 7 bases at J, with 12 bases in the middle. In DNA, the CDR3 is TGTGCCACCAGTGATCCTTCGGGCCCGAATGAGCAGTTCTTC. As protein: CATSDPSGPNEQFF.

This clonotype showed up just a few times. J is TRBJ2-2 and V is TRBV10-1; the D gene is possibly TRBD2 (6 bases). Trimming cost V 2 bases and J 3 bases, with 10 bases left between them. The germline V gene encodes CDR1 WNHNN and CDR2 SYGVQD (reference sequence). The CDR3 covers 15 residues. The CDR3 DNA reads as TGCGCCAGCAGTGAGGGGGCTAGCGACACCGGGGAGCTGTTTTTT. Its translation is CASSEGASDTGELFF.

The genes are TRBV6-5 and TRBJ2-2; either TRBD1 or TRBD2 may fit D (6 bases each). Trimming cost V 0 bases and J 8 bases, with 19 bases left between them. This CDR3 has 17 amino acids. Germline V CDR1 and CDR2: MNHEY, SVGAGI. The chain's CDR3 is CASSYSMWGALVGELFF. DNA for the CDR3: TGTGCCAGCAGTTACTCGATGTGGGGGGCCCTAGTTGGGGAGCTGTTTTTT.

This clonotype was detected once. V usage is TRBV28 and J usage is TRBJ1-5; 9 bases align to TRBD1. Looked up from germline, CDR1 is MDHEN and CDR2 is SYDVKM. The CDR3 totals 15 residues. After removal of 6 bases from V and 4 bases from J, the junction contained 7 bases not matched to a gene. The CDR3 DNA follows: TGTGCCAGCAGGCCCGCAGGGACAGGGAATCAGCCCCAGCATTTT. It encodes CASRPAGTGNQPQHF. The full variable domain, rest sourced from reference TRBV28 and TRBJ1-5, is DVKVTQSSRYLVKRTGEKVFLECVQDMDHENMFWYRQDPGLGLRLIYFSYDVKMKEKGDIPEGYSVSREKKERFSLILESASTNQTSMYLCASRPAGTGNQPQHFGDGTRLSIL.

The J gene is TRBJ2-5, the V gene TRBV2; 8 bases agree with TRBD2. This CDR3 has 12 amino acids. Germline V gene sequence: CDR1 SNHLY, CDR2 FYNNEI. Unmatched junction bases numbered 0, after V lost 8 bases and J lost 1 base. This chain's CDR3 is CASREGQETQYF. The CDR3 DNA reads as TGTGCCAGCCGGGAGGGCCAAGAGACCCAGTACTTC.

The count of this clonotype is one. V and J are TRBV24-1 and TRBJ2-7; TRBD1 matches 9 bases. Germline V gives CDR1 KGHDR, CDR2 SFDVKD. The length of the CDR3 is 16 residues. Trimming removed 3 bases from V and 4 bases from J; junction bases left unmatched: 9. CDR3 amino acids: CATSDPSDRGGYEQYF. CDR3 nucleotides: TGTGCCACCAGTGATCCATCGGACAGGGGCGGATACGAGCAGTACTTC.

V and J are TRBV10-1 and TRBJ2-7, with TRBD2 identical over 10 bases. V shed 6 bases and J 5 bases; nucleotides not matched to a gene: 10. The CDR3 extends over 15 amino acids. Germline V gives CDR1 WNHNN, CDR2 SYGVQD (reference sequence). The CDR3 DNA is TGCGCCAGCAGGCCCTCTAGCGGGAGTTTCAACGAGCAGTACTTC. Protein: CASRPSSGSFNEQYF.

The rearrangement uses TRBV7-9 and TRBJ2-7; possible D gene TRBD2, 6 bases. Trimming removed 5 bases from V and 0 bases from J, with 8 bases in between. CDR3 size: 13 residues. Per the germline V gene, CDR1 is SEHNR and CDR2 is FQNEAQ (reference sequence). CDR3 sequence (DNA): TGTGCCAGCAGCCGGGAGAGCTCCTACGAGCAGTACTTC. Protein sequence: CASSRESSYEQYF.